This T cell receptor (beta chain) was captured by sequencing in a study of naive and memory T cell subsets. Four PCR rounds used nested alpha and beta constant region primers plus the SP2 primer. Reverse transcription of blood and skin TCR RNA was primed at alpha and beta constant regions. One entry per CDR3 protein results from TCRdb running MiXCR on the 5' RACE reads. The table records about 60,000 distinct CDR3 sequences, approximately 8.5% of them present only once. The study's findings and limits: This RNA-based method may be sensitive to activation-related transcript changes.

This clonotype appeared many times. Its specificity is unknown. An oligonucleotide containing a UMI was ligated to the 3' end of TCR cDNA. Input was about 1 to 1,100 ng of DNase-treated total RNA without cell sorting. The CDR3 has 16 residues. Trimming pared 0 bases from V and 5 bases from J, leaving 11 bases between. CDR1 SGHVS and CDR2 FQNEAQ come from the germline V gene. The chain uses TRBV7-8 and TRBJ1-6; D is uncertain. The source is a female donor in good health. DNA of the CDR3: TGTGCCAGCAGCTTAGCGCAGGCCACAAATAATTCACCCCTCCACTTT. Translation gives CASSLAQATNNSPLHF.